What follows describes a single T cell receptor (beta chain). V was cut by 0 bases and J by 1 base, with 12 bases left in between. Germline-derived CDR1 and CDR2 are MNHEY and SVGAGI. The CDR3 sequence is 16 residues long. The data originate from a study of cytomegalovirus exposure and HLA in healthy donors. The table came from immunoSEQ multiplex PCR; TCRdb's copy has only in-frame clones and leaves some out. Of about 78,000 clones in the sample, about 96% were seen once. This clonotype was obtained from a man aged 18 to 30 in good health and CMV-seropositive. The rearrangement joins TRBV6-5 to TRBJ1-2; D is unresolved. Material: PBMCs. CDR3 nucleotides: TGTGCCAGCAGTTACTCGAGTGGGCATTTTAACTATGGCTACACCTTC. Residues: CASSYSSGHFNYGYTF.